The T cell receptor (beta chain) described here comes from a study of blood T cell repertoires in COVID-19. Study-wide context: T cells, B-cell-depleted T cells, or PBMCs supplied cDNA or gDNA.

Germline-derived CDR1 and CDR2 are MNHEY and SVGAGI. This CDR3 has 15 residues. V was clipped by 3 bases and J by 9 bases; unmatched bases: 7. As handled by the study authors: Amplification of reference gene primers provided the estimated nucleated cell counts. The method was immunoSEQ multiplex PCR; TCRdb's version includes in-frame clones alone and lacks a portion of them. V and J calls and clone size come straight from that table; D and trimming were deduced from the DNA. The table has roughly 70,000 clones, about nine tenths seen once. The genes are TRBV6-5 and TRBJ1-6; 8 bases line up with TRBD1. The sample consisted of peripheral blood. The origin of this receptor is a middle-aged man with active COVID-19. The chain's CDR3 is CASSYRDRGRSPLHF. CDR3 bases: TGTGCCAGCAGTTATCGTGACAGGGGACGTTCACCCCTCCACTTT.